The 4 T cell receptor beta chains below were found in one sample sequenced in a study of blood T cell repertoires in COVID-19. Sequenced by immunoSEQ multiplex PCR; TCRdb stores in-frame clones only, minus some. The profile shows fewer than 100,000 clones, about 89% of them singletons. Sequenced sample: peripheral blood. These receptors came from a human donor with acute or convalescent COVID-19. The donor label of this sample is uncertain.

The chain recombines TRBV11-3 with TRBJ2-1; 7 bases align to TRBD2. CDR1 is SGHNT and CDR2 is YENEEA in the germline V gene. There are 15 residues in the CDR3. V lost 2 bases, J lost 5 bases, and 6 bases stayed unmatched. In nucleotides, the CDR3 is TGTGCCAGCAGCTTATCGGCGGGGGAGCACAATGAGCAGTTCTTC. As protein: CASSLSAGEHNEQFF.

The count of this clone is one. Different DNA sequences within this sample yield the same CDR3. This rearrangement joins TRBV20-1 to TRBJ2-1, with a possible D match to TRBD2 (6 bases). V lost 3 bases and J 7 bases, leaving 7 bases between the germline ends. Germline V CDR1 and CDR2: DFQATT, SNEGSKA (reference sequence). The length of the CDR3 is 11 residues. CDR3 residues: CSASGGNEQFF. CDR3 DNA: TGCAGTGCTAGCGGGGGAAATGAGCAGTTCTTC.

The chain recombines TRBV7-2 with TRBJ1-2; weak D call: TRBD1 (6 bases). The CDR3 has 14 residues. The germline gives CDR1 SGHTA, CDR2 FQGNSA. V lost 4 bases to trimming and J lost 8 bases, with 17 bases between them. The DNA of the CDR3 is TGTGCCAGCAGCTCTAACAGGGCGTATAACGGCTACACCTTC. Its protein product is CASSSNRAYNGYTF.

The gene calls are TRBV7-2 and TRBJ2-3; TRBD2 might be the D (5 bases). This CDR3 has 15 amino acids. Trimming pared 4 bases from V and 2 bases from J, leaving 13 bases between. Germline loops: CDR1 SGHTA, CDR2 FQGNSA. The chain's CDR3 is CASSSNGRVTDTQYF. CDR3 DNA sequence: TGTGCCAGCAGCTCCAACGGGCGGGTCACAGATACGCAGTATTTT.